These T cell receptor beta chains were read from a single sample in a study of T cell repertoires in cytomegalovirus infection. What these receptors recognize is not known. TCRdb fed the reads into MiXCR, producing one record per CDR3 protein. The sample has about 920,000 distinct CDR3 sequences; around 29% are singletons. The sample in question was cultured CD8+ T cells from PBMCs, obtained from culture after CMV antigen stimulation. The receptors were gathered from a human donor in good health (CMV status not recorded). Some clones in this sample may be carry-over from other donors' samples. CDR3s include the opening cysteine and the closing phenylalanine or tryptophan. The D gene is left open where the match is weak. Rows give clone size only sometimes, using once, few, many, or a class for an expanded clone.

clone size	V gene	D gene	J gene	CDR3 DNA	CDR3 protein
.	TRBV28	.	TRBJ1-1	TGTGCCAGCAGTTCTATGAGTTTGAGCACTGAAGCTTTCTTT	CASSSMSLSTEAFF
.	TRBV13	.	TRBJ2-7	TGTGCCACGGCGACTCAGGAAGCGCCAATCTACGAGCAGTACTTC	CATATQEAPIYEQYF
few	TRBV5-1	TRBD2	TRBJ2-3	TGCGCCAGCAGCCCCGGGACTAGCGGGCTCACAGATACGCAGTATTTT	CASSPGTSGLTDTQYF
.	TRBV24-1	TRBD1	TRBJ1-5	TGTGCCACCAGTGACTCTACAGGGGGCACGTTTCAGCCCCAGCATTTT	CATSDSTGGTFQPQHF
few	TRBV2	.	TRBJ2-5	TGTGCCAGCAGTGATCTGGGGGATCCCACAGAGGAGACCCAGTACTTC	CASSDLGDPTEETQYF
.	TRBV28	.	TRBJ1-1	TGTGCCAGCAGTCCGACAGAGGCTGAAGCTTTCTTT	CASSPTEAEAFF
few	TRBV12-3/TRBV12-4	.	TRBJ1-2	TGTGCCAGCAGCCCCCGGGGGCGCCTGACTAACTATGGCTACACCTTC	CASSPRGRLTNYGYTF
.	TRBV27	.	TRBJ2-7	TGTGCCTCCCGGGCCAGCAGCCACGAGCAGTACTTC	CASRASSHEQYF
.	TRBV20-1	.	TRBJ2-2	TGCAGTGCTAGAGATCCTAAGACAGGGAGGGCCACCGGGGAGCTGTTTTTT	CSARDPKTGRATGELFF
.	TRBV29-1	.	TRBJ2-1	TGCAGCTACTTGGGGTACAATGAGCAGTTCTTC	CSYLGYNEQFF
few	TRBV5-4	.	TRBJ2-4	TGTGCCAGCAGCGCCGGGACCGAGAAAAACATTCAGTACTTC	CASSAGTEKNIQYF
.	TRBV13	TRBD2	TRBJ2-7	TGTGCCAGCAGCTCTCGGACTAGCGGGGTCTACGAGCAGTACTTC	CASSSRTSGVYEQYF
once	TRBV19	TRBD2	TRBJ2-3	TGTGCCAGTAAATCCCCGAAGTACGGGGGGGGCACAGATACGCAGTATTTT	CASKSPKYGGGTDTQYF
.	TRBV7-7	.	TRBJ2-7	TGTGCTAGCAGCTTAGGTACGGGGTACTCCTACGAGCAGTACTTC	CASSLGTGYSYEQYF
.	TRBV4-2	TRBD1	TRBJ2-5	TGTGCCAGCAGCCAAACAGGGGGTCAGACCCAGTACTTC	CASSQTGGQTQYF
.	TRBV5-1	.	TRBJ2-7	TGCGCCAGCAGCTTGGAACCAGAGATCCCCTACGAGCAGTACTTC	CASSLEPEIPYEQYF
few	TRBV7-9	.	TRBJ1-2	TGTGCCAGCAGCTTACAGGGACATATTGTGCATGGCTACACCTTC	CASSLQGHIVHGYTF
.	TRBV27	.	TRBJ1-4	TGTGCCAGCAGTCCTGGGACGTGGAAGGAAAAACTGTTTTTT	CASSPGTWKEKLFF
.	TRBV4-1	TRBD1	TRBJ2-5	TGCGCCAGCAGCCGCACTATACAGGGGTCCAAAGAGACCCAGTACTTC	CASSRTIQGSKETQYF
.	TRBV25-1	.	TRBJ2-4	TGTGCCAGCAGTGAATCGGGGGATCTAGCCAAAAACATTCAGTACTTC	CASSESGDLAKNIQYF
.	TRBV11-2	TRBD2	TRBJ2-1	TGTGCCAGCAGCTCCACCTTAGCGGGGGGGCCAGGCAATGAGCAGTTCTTC	CASSSTLAGGPGNEQFF
few	TRBV11-1	.	TRBJ2-7	TGTGCCAGCACCACGGGATTTCTTGGCTACGAGCAGTACTTC	CASTTGFLGYEQYF
.	TRBV6-5	.	TRBJ1-1	TGTGCCAGCAGTTACCGCGAGGGCTCTGAAGCTTTCTTT	CASSYREGSEAFF
.	TRBV4-1	.	TRBJ2-6	TGCGCCAGCAGCCAAGACTGGTCCTTAACCGGGGCCAACGTCCTGACTTTC	CASSQDWSLTGANVLTF
many	TRBV7-2	.	TRBJ1-6	TGTGCCAGCAGCTCCGGACAGATCTATAATTCACCCCTCCACTTT	CASSSGQIYNSPLHF
.	TRBV19	.	TRBJ2-7	TGTGCCAGTAGTACAGGGACCACCTACTACGAGCAGTACTTC	CASSTGTTYYEQYF
few	TRBV6-6	.	TRBJ1-1	TGTGCCAGCAGTGAGGAGCGGGAGTTAATTAGAGCTTTCTTT	CASSEERELIRAFF
many	TRBV7-9	.	TRBJ2-5	TGTGCCAGCACCCCGACTGGGATGAGAGAGACCCAGTACTTC	CASTPTGMRETQYF
few	TRBV24-1	.	TRBJ2-1	TGTGCCACCAGTGTCGTGGGGACCAACAATGAGCAGTTCTTC	CATSVVGTNNEQFF
.	TRBV27	.	TRBJ1-2	TGTGCCAGCAGTTTATACGGGGTTCATGGCTACACCTTC	CASSLYGVHGYTF
.	TRBV5-6	TRBD1	TRBJ1-6	TGTGCCAGCAGCTTAAATTGGATGAAAACGGGACAGGGGATTTTCGGTTCGGATTCACCCCTCCACTTT	CASSLNWMKTGQGIFGSDSPLHF